Listed here are 25 T cell receptor beta chains from one sample, sequenced in a study of blood T cell repertoires in COVID-19. Clones were sequenced by immunoSEQ multiplex PCR, and TCRdb holds only the in-frame ones, with some missing. The data contain around 170,000 clones, about 88% of them singletons. The sequencing sample was made of peripheral blood. The receptor set was obtained from a woman younger than 45 with active or convalescent COVID-19.

The CDR3 protein is CASSEEDRYRSNQPQHF. As DNA, the CDR3 is TGTGCCAGCAGTGAAGAGGACAGATATCGTAGCAATCAGCCCCAGCATTTT. V and J are TRBV2 and TRBJ1-5, with TRBD1 as a possible D gene (6 bases). Germline V gene sequence: CDR1 SNHLY, CDR2 FYNNEI. V was shortened by 1 base and J by 0 bases, with 13 bases between the two germline ends. The CDR3 contains 17 residues.

The gene calls are TRBV27 and TRBJ1-6, with D tentatively TRBD1 (6 bases). This CDR3 region has 13 residues. The germline V and J ends were trimmed by 7 bases and 13 bases, with 17 bases remaining between them. Germline V CDR1 and CDR2: MNHEY, SMNVEV (reference sequence). CDR3 in amino acids: CASKADSQNPLHF. CDR3 in DNA: TGTGCCAGCAAAGCGGACAGCCAAAATCCCCTCCACTTT.

The genes are TRBV6-5 and TRBJ1-1, with TRBD1 identical over 7 bases. CDR1 and CDR2 (germline): MNHEY, SVGAGI. The CDR3 is made up of 14 amino acids. V gave up 2 bases and J gave up 7 bases; unmatched junction bases: 7. DNA for the CDR3: TGTGCCAGCAGTTACGGGGGCCAGGGGGGTGAAGCTTTCTTT. Amino acid sequence: CASSYGGQGGEAFF.

A single count supports this clone. The chain carries TRBV19 and TRBJ1-2; D call uncertain. Trimming left V 10 bases short and J 2 bases short, with 17 bases between. There are 14 residues in the CDR3. In germline, CDR1 is LNHDA, CDR2 SQIVND (reference sequence). In DNA form, the CDR3 reads TGTGCCACCTCACCCAGCCCGGGAAACTATGGCTACACCTTC. It codes for CATSPSPGNYGYTF.

The rearrangement links TRBV28 to TRBJ2-2; perhaps TRBD1 as D (6 bases). V lost 6 bases, J lost 5 bases, and 13 bases lay in between. Germline CDR1 MDHEN, CDR2 SYDVKM. The CDR3 is 14 amino acids. CDR3 nucleotide sequence: TGTGCCAGCAGCACAGGGAGAGGGACCGGGGAGCTGTTTTTT. Protein sequence: CASSTGRGTGELFF.

V gene TRBV6-6 combines with J gene TRBJ1-2; 7 nucleotides agree with TRBD1. This CDR3 region has 14 residues. The V gene end was trimmed by 10 bases and the J gene end by 3 bases; junction bases not matched to a gene: 11. Germline-derived CDR1 and CDR2 are MNHNY and SVGAGI (reference sequence). CDR3: CAIKLTQGDYGYTF. CDR3 sequence (DNA): TGTGCCATCAAACTGACGCAGGGGGACTATGGCTACACCTTC.

The chain is built from TRBV11-3 and TRBJ1-1; 11 positions agree with TRBD1. J gave up 12 bases and V 4 bases, and 7 bases lay outside the gene matches. The germline V gene encodes CDR1 SGHNT and CDR2 YENEEA. This CDR3 comprises 13 residues. CDR3 nucleotides: TGTGCCAGCAGCTGGGACAGGGGGTATTTTACTTTCTTT. Amino acids: CASSWDRGYFTFF.

Only one count was recorded for this clone. This chain links TRBV27 with TRBJ1-4; D gene unclear. The CDR3 contains 16 residues. CDR1 is MNHEY, CDR2 SMNVEV, per germline (reference sequence). The V and J ends lost 5 bases and 5 bases respectively, with 18 bases between them. The CDR3 loop is CASSSGPLGSNEKLFF. CDR3 sequence (DNA): TGTGCCAGCAGTAGCGGGCCTCTTGGGTCGAATGAAAAACTGTTTTTT.

The gene calls are TRBV5-1 and TRBJ2-7, with D maybe TRBD2 (6 bases). The germline CDR1 and CDR2 sequences are SGHRS and YFSETQ. The CDR3 has 16 amino acids. V was clipped by 0 bases and J by 2 bases, with 15 bases between them. As DNA, the CDR3 is TGCGCCAGCAGCTTGGTCCCGGGGGAAACGCCCTACGAGCAGTACTTC. It translates to CASSLVPGETPYEQYF.

The chain combines TRBV6-5 with TRBJ2-7; the match to TRBD1 covers 7 bases. The CDR3 sequence is 13 residues long. J gave up 2 bases and V 6 bases, and 4 bases lay outside the gene matches. CDR1 and CDR2 from the germline V gene are MNHEY and SVGAGI. The CDR3 loop is CASRQGTAYEQYF. As DNA, the CDR3 is TGTGCCAGCAGGCAAGGGACAGCCTACGAGCAGTACTTC.

The gene calls are TRBV28 and TRBJ1-6; 12 bases fit TRBD1. V shed 4 bases, J shed 9 bases, and the junction held 4 bases outside the gene matches. Germline CDR1 and CDR2: MDHEN and SYDVKM. There are 15 residues in the CDR3. CDR3 nucleotide sequence: TGTGCCAGCAGTTCGGGACAGGGGGCGAGTTCACCCCTCCACTTT. This gives the protein CASSSGQGASSPLHF. The full variable domain, its missing parts supplied by reference TRBV28 and TRBJ1-6, is DVKVTQSSRYLVKRTGEKVFLECVQDMDHENMFWYRQDPGLGLRLIYFSYDVKMKEKGDIPEGYSVSREKKERFSLILESASTNQTSMYLCASSSGQGASSPLHFGNGTRLTVT.

V usage is TRBV12-3 or TRBV12-4 and J usage is TRBJ2-7; 8 bases line up with TRBD1. The CDR3 contains 13 residues. The junction had 5 bases not matched to a gene; V was cut back by 6 bases and J by 4 bases. The CDR3 reads CASSRDRLYEQYF. The CDR3 DNA is TGTGCCAGCAGCCGGGACAGGCTTTACGAGCAGTACTTC.

This clone was observed a few times. V is TRBV7-2 and J is TRBJ2-7; 13 positions agree with TRBD2. Germline V lookup: CDR1 SGHTA, CDR2 FQGNSA. V lost 5 bases to trimming and J lost 5 bases; unmatched junction nucleotides: 9. The CDR3 is 16 amino acids. The chain's CDR3 is CASSPLGTSGIHEQYF. The CDR3 coding sequence is TGTGCCAGCAGCCCCCTGGGGACTAGCGGGATACACGAGCAGTACTTC.

The chain employs TRBV12-3 or TRBV12-4 and TRBJ2-7, with no clear D. This CDR3 is built from 12 residues. Trimming removed 6 bases at V and 2 bases at J, with 8 bases between. The CDR3 bases are TGTGCCAGCAGCATCCCCCCCTACGAGCAGTACTTC. As protein: CASSIPPYEQYF.

The V gene is TRBV5-1, the J gene TRBJ2-3; 10 nucleotides agree with TRBD2. CDR1 SGHRS and CDR2 YFSETQ come from the germline V gene. Trimming took 3 bases from V and 2 from J; bases not matched to a gene: 3. The CDR3 sequence is 15 residues long. The CDR3 sequence is CASSSGLAATDTQYF. CDR3 in DNA: TGCGCCAGCAGCTCAGGACTAGCGGCCACAGATACGCAGTATTTT.

The chain is built from TRBV2 and TRBJ1-2; D gene unclear. This CDR3 is 14 amino acids long. V was cut by 4 bases and J by 1 base, with 10 bases left in between. Looked up from germline, CDR1 is SNHLY and CDR2 is FYNNEI. CDR3 in amino acids: CASSVGSINYGYTF. In DNA, the CDR3 is TGTGCCAGCAGTGTGGGCAGTATTAACTATGGCTACACCTTC.

V usage is TRBV5-1 and J usage is TRBJ2-3; a possible D gene is TRBD2 (5 bases). The CDR3 runs to 14 residues. V was clipped by 2 bases and J by 5 bases, with 12 bases between them. Germline CDR1 SGHRS, CDR2 YFSETQ. CDR3: CASSFGVLGDTQYF. The CDR3 DNA is TGCGCCAGCAGCTTCGGGGTTCTGGGAGATACGCAGTATTTT.

The rearrangement joins TRBV5-4 to TRBJ1-5; D call uncertain. This CDR3 region has 14 residues. Looked up from germline, CDR1 is SGHNT and CDR2 is YYREEE (reference sequence). Trimming took off 4 bases at V and 3 bases at J, with 11 bases between the two ends. CDR3 coding DNA: TGTGCCAGCAGCACCGGAGGTACCAATCAGCCCCAGCATTTT. Encoded protein: CASSTGGTNQPQHF.

This rearrangement joins TRBV2 to TRBJ2-3; 7 nucleotides agree with TRBD1. CDR1 is SNHLY, CDR2 FYNNEI, per germline. The V gene end was trimmed by 6 bases and the J gene end by 4 bases; junction bases not matched to a gene: 1. The CDR3 runs 12 residues. The CDR3 nucleotides read TGTGCCAGCAGGGGACAGTCAGATACGCAGTATTTT. Amino acids: CASRGQSDTQYF.

V is TRBV19 and J is TRBJ2-7, with 8 positions matching TRBD2. The CDR3 is 16 amino acids. Per the germline V gene, CDR1 is LNHDA and CDR2 is SQIVND (reference sequence). J lost 2 bases, V lost 10 bases, and 16 bases had no gene match. The CDR3 is CATRRAVAGGTYEQYF. In DNA form, the CDR3 reads TGTGCCACCCGACGGGCGGTGGCGGGAGGAACCTACGAGCAGTACTTC.

The chain carries TRBV25-1 and TRBJ2-2; no clear D. CDR1 MGHDK and CDR2 SYGVNS come from the germline V gene. With 1 base removed from V and 1 base from J, the gap between germline ends came to 7 bases. The CDR3 is made up of 15 amino acids. CDR3 region: CASSEWSQNTGELFF. The CDR3 DNA reads TGTGCCAGCAGTGAATGGTCACAGAACACCGGGGAGCTGTTTTTT.

This clone was recorded only once. The chain links TRBV19 to TRBJ1-5; D unclear. The germline gives CDR1 LNHDA, CDR2 SQIVND (reference sequence). With 3 bases removed from V and 2 bases from J, the gap between germline ends came to 8 bases. This CDR3 has 14 amino acids. The DNA of the CDR3 is TGTGCCAGTAGTATGATGGGAGGCAATCAGCCCCAGCATTTT. This codes for CASSMMGGNQPQHF.

This chain links TRBV28 with TRBJ1-5; 9 bases are a match to TRBD1. Germline trimming cut 6 bases from V and 5 bases from J; bases unmatched to any gene: 14. The CDR3 spans 17 residues. Germline loops: CDR1 MDHEN, CDR2 SYDVKM. CDR3 in amino acids: CASSPWTGAMIDQPQHF. For the CDR3, the DNA is TGTGCCAGCAGCCCTTGGACAGGGGCAATGATTGATCAGCCCCAGCATTTT.

This sequence joins TRBV9 and TRBJ1-3; no reliable D call. The V end lost 0 bases, the J end lost 0 bases, and 10 bases lay between the germline ends. In germline, CDR1 is SGDLS, CDR2 YYNGEE. This CDR3 has 16 residues. CDR3 amino acids: CASSVGGRNSGNTIYF. Written as DNA, the CDR3 is TGTGCCAGCAGCGTAGGAGGCAGAAACTCTGGAAACACCATATATTTT.

The CDR3 reads CASSDYSLNQPQHF. CDR3 DNA: TGTGCCAGCAGTGACTACAGTCTAAATCAGCCCCAGCATTTT. This sequence joins TRBV2 and TRBJ1-5; D unclear. Between the trimmed V and J ends, which lost 3 bases and 4 bases, there was a span of 10 bases. The CDR3 has 14 amino acids. Germline CDR1 and CDR2: SNHLY and FYNNEI. The full variable domain, completed using reference TRBV2 and TRBJ1-5, is EPEVTQTPSHQVTQMGQEVILRCVPISNHLYFYWYRQILGQKVEFLVSFYNNEISEKSEIFDDQFSVERPDGSNFTLKIRSTKLEDSAMYFCASSDYSLNQPQHFGDGTRLSIL.